This T cell receptor beta chain was sequenced for a study of T cell responses to AZD1222 COVID-19 vaccine. The CDR3 totals 12 residues. V was pared by 5 bases and J by 7 bases, with 4 bases of the junction left unmatched. Germline loops: CDR1 SGHTA, CDR2 FQGTGA. Using immunoSEQ multiplex PCR, the repertoire was profiled, and TCRdb retains in-frame clones only, with some absent. The table has over 150,000 clones, approximately 92% seen once. Study-wide results and limits: CD4 TCRs covered the whole spike, strongest at regions 160-218 and 743-854. White British donors predominated, females outnumbered males, and clonal diversity was possibly underestimated.

Turning to this clone: Its target is not known.

The source of this sequence is an adult who received the MenACWY meningococcal vaccine as a control. Specimen: peripheral blood, collected 28 days after the second dose of the MenACWY control vaccine. The chain employs TRBV7-3 and TRBJ1-1; 7 bases agree with TRBD1. The CDR3 loop reads CASSLNRGEAFF. The CDR3 DNA reads TGTGCCAGCAGCCTAAACAGGGGTGAAGCTTTCTTT.